These T cell receptor beta chains were read from a single sample in a study of T cells after yellow fever vaccination. TCRdb re-called the 5' RACE reads with MiXCR, one entry per CDR3 protein. The table records 150,000 to 200,000 distinct CDR3 sequences, roughly 9.6% of them present only once. Sequenced material: CD8+ T cells sorted from PBMCs, taken 15 days after the yellow fever booster vaccination. All receptors derive from a man aged 18 to 30 who received the YFV17D yellow fever vaccine. The CDR3 runs from the conserved cysteine through the conserved F or W. The D gene is left open where the match is weak. For some rows the clone size is stated as once, few or many, or as a class when expanded; others skip it.

v_call	j_call	clone_size	d_call	cdr3_nt	cdr3_aa
TRBV10-3	TRBJ2-2	.	.	TGTGCCGTATCAGGTGGCGGATCGAACACCGGGGAGCTGTTTTTT	CAVSGGGSNTGELFF
TRBV5-4	TRBJ2-1	few	.	TGTGCCAGCAGCTTTTCGGATGAGCAGTTCTTC	CASSFSDEQFF
TRBV4-1	TRBJ2-5	.	.	TGCGCCAGCAGCCCTTACTTAGCAGGACAAGAGACCCAGTACTTC	CASSPYLAGQETQYF
TRBV29-1	TRBJ1-1	few	TRBD1	TGCAGCGTTGGTCAGGGGGCGAACACTGAAGCTTTCTTT	CSVGQGANTEAFF
TRBV6-5	TRBJ2-7	few	TRBD1	TGTGCCAGCAGTTACGGGACAGGGCTATACGAGCAGTACTTC	CASSYGTGLYEQYF
TRBV13	TRBJ1-4	few	.	TGTGCCAGCAGCTCCCCGGGACTTAATGAAAAACTGTTTTTT	CASSSPGLNEKLFF
TRBV5-1	TRBJ2-5	many	.	TGCGCCAGCAGCTACTTTCTTGGGGGACAAGAGACCCAGTACTTC	CASSYFLGGQETQYF
TRBV4-2	TRBJ2-7	many	TRBD2	TGTGCCAGCAGCCAAGCCGTAGCGGGGGGGCCCAACGAGCAGTACTTC	CASSQAVAGGPNEQYF
TRBV5-6	TRBJ1-1	few	.	TGTGCCAGCGGGCGGGGGAACACTGAAGCTTTCTTT	CASGRGNTEAFF
TRBV3-1	TRBJ2-5	many	.	TGTGCCAGCAGCCCAGACAGCGAAGAGACCCAGTACTTC	CASSPDSEETQYF
TRBV15	TRBJ2-3	many	.	TGTGCCACCAGCAGAGGTGTGACGGGGTTGGTGGATACGCAGTATTTT	CATSRGVTGLVDTQYF
TRBV7-8	TRBJ1-2	.	.	TGTGCCAGCAGCTTAGTGGGGCAATCCTCCTATGGCTACACCTTC	CASSLVGQSSYGYTF
TRBV10-2	TRBJ1-4	few	TRBD1	TGCGCCAGCAGTGATTTGGGACAGGGGGCTGAAAAACTGTTTTTT	CASSDLGQGAEKLFF
TRBV2	TRBJ2-1	.	.	TGTGCCAGCACAGTCCCAAGCGACTTGTACAATGAGCAGTTCTTC	CASTVPSDLYNEQFF
TRBV23-1	TRBJ1-5	.	.	TGCGCCAGCAGTGAAACAGGTTGGGGGGATCAGCCCCAGCATTTT	CASSETGWGDQPQHF
TRBV7-6	TRBJ2-7	.	.	TGTGCCAGCAGCTTGTATAACGAGCAGTACTTC	CASSLYNEQYF
TRBV4-1	TRBJ1-4	.	.	TGCGCCAGCAGCCAAGCTAGGGTGAAACTGTTTTTT	CASSQARVKLFF
TRBV10-3	TRBJ1-1	few	TRBD1	TGTGCCATCAGGGGAGGGGGCGCGTACACTGAAGCTTTCTTT	CAIRGGGAYTEAFF
TRBV28	TRBJ1-1	few	TRBD1	TGTGCCAGCAAACGGGACAGATGGAACACTGAAGCTTTCTTT	CASKRDRWNTEAFF
TRBV5-1	TRBJ1-4	.	TRBD1	TGCGCCAGCAGTTCCGGACAGGGGCGTTATGAAAAACTGTTTTTT	CASSSGQGRYEKLFF
TRBV4-3	TRBJ2-6	.	.	TGCGCCAGCAGCCCACATTCCTCTGGGGCCAACGTCCTGACTTTC	CASSPHSSGANVLTF
TRBV6-5	TRBJ2-1	few	TRBD2	TGTGCCAGCAGACTGGGACTAGCGGCCAATGAGCAGTTCTTC	CASRLGLAANEQFF
TRBV9	TRBJ2-3	few	.	TGTGCCAGCAGCCCACGTGGGGGGGCCCTCACCCGAGATACGCAGTATTTT	CASSPRGGALTRDTQYF
TRBV5-1	TRBJ2-2	few	TRBD2	TGCGCCAGCAGCTTGGAAGGAGATGGCGGGGGGGCCGAGGGGGAGCTGTTTTTT	CASSLEGDGGGAEGELFF
TRBV6-2/TRBV6-3	TRBJ2-1	few	.	TGTGCCAGCAGTTACGCTGTGAAAAATGAGCAGTTCTTC	CASSYAVKNEQFF
TRBV4-1	TRBJ1-1	many	.	TGCGCCAGCAGCCAACCGGCCAATCAGCCGGAAGCTTTCTTT	CASSQPANQPEAFF
TRBV5-1	TRBJ1-2	.	.	TGCGCCAGCAGCCTAAGGGGGGAAGTTTATAACTATGGCTACACCTTC	CASSLRGEVYNYGYTF
TRBV24-1	TRBJ2-2	few	.	TGTGCCACCAGTGGGGAATCGAACACCGGGGAGCTGTTTTTT	CATSGESNTGELFF
TRBV27	TRBJ2-3	few	TRBD2	TGTGCCAGCAGTTTAGCTAGCGGGGGGTCCCCAGATACGCAGTATTTT	CASSLASGGSPDTQYF
TRBV27	TRBJ1-5	.	.	TGTGCCAGCAGTTTCAAGACCTATCAGCCCCAGCATTTT	CASSFKTYQPQHF
TRBV4-1	TRBJ2-3	many	.	TGCGCCAGCAGGGATACCACTTCTAGCACAGATACGCAGTATTTT	CASRDTTSSTDTQYF
TRBV4-1	TRBJ2-3	.	.	TGCGCCAGCAGCCTGGGTCTGATCACAGATACGCAGTATTTT	CASSLGLITDTQYF
TRBV12-3/TRBV12-4	TRBJ1-1	.	.	TGTGCCAGCAGTTTGGGGGAAATCACTGAAGCTTTCTTT	CASSLGEITEAFF